Shown below are 21 T cell receptor beta chains from a single sample sequenced in a study of regulatory T cells in long-lasting Graves disease. Indicated time point: newly diagnosed GD, antithyroid drugs for less than 3 months. PBMCs were the source of the RNA used for TCR sequencing. Libraries of TCR beta came from iRepertoire HTBI primers plus Arm-PCR of CDR3 regions. MiXCR, run by TCRdb on the multiplex PCR reads, gives a single entry per CDR3 protein. The table shows over 300,000 distinct CDR3 sequences, with about 16% occurring only once. The sequencing used peripheral blood mononuclear cells (PBMCs), collected at new diagnosis, from a patient treated with antithyroid drugs. Receptors originate from a female donor with Graves disease.

Points on this clonotype: A far more abundant clone sits one base away, making this likely a read error. The chain recombines TRBV11-1 with TRBJ1-2; 8 nucleotides align to TRBD1. Per germline, CDR1 SGHAT and CDR2 FQDESV (reference sequence). Trimming took 5 bases from V and 1 from J; bases not matched to a gene: 12. This CDR3 comprises 17 residues. CDR3 loop: CASSPRGRQGNNYGYTF. The CDR3 DNA reads as TGTGCCAGCAGCCCTAGGGGGAGACAGGGGAATAACTATGGCTACACCTTC.

In this sample, this clonotype turned up many times. The chain employs TRBV12-3 or TRBV12-4 and TRBJ2-5; no clear D. The CDR3 totals 14 residues. The V end lost 6 bases, the J end lost 9 bases, and 20 bases lay between the germline ends. CDR3 in amino acids: CASRSTAHHLPQYF. CDR3 DNA: TGTGCCAGCAGGAGTACAGCCCATCACTTGCCCCAGTACTTC.

On this clonotype itself: A much larger clone sits a single nucleotide away, making a read error possible. V and J are TRBV6-2 or TRBV6-3 and TRBJ2-1, with TRBD1 identical over 9 bases. Per the germline V gene, CDR1 is MNHEY and CDR2 is SVGEGT. The CDR3 spans 15 residues. The ends lost 7 bases at V and 7 bases at J; junction bases unmatched: 11. CDR3 DNA: TGTGCCAGCAAAACTGGGACAGGGTCAGGGAATGAGCAGTTCTTC. Translated, it gives CASKTGTGSGNEQFF.

This clonotype was counted many times. The V call is TRBV25-1, the J call TRBJ2-7; 10 nucleotides match TRBD2. The germline CDR1 and CDR2 sequences are MGHDK and SYGVNS. The CDR3 runs 15 residues. Germline trimming cut 5 bases from V and 4 bases from J; bases unmatched to any gene: 8. CDR3 residues: CASSPRGAGGYEQYF. CDR3 nucleotide sequence: TGTGCCAGCAGTCCGAGGGGAGCGGGAGGGTACGAGCAGTACTTC.

Only a few counts were recorded for this clonotype. The CDR3 coding sequence is TGTGCCAGCAGCTTAGCGACAGGGGACTTCTCTGGGGCCAACGTCCTGACTTTC. Its protein is CASSLATGDFSGANVLTF. The chain combines TRBV7-2 with TRBJ2-6, with TRBD1 matching over 8 bases. V shed 0 bases, J shed 0 bases, and the junction held 4 bases outside the gene matches. This CDR3 is 18 amino acids long. Germline CDR1 reads SGHTA; CDR2 reads FQGNSA.

At least ten counts were recorded for this clonotype. The chain is built from TRBV30 and TRBJ2-5; 7 bases agree with TRBD2. Unmatched junction bases numbered 6, after V lost 3 bases and J lost 5 bases. Per the germline V gene, CDR1 is GTSNPN and CDR2 is SVGIG (reference sequence). The CDR3 has 13 residues. The CDR3 here is CAWRGGLDETQYF. Written as DNA, the CDR3 is TGTGCCTGGAGGGGTGGACTAGATGAGACCCAGTACTTC.

In its sample, this clonotype was seen a few times. The chain uses TRBV12-3 or TRBV12-4 and TRBJ2-6; D is tentatively TRBD1 or TRBD2 (5 bases each). This CDR3 contains 15 residues. With 8 bases removed from V and 4 bases from J, the gap between germline ends came to 15 bases. The CDR3 DNA reads TGTGCCAGCGGTGAGAGGGGTGGGGGGGCCAACGTCCTGACTTTC. Amino acid sequence: CASGERGGGANVLTF.

The table lists this clonotype with a few counts. The genes are TRBV7-2 and TRBJ2-1; TRBD1 might be the D (6 bases). Between the trimmed V and J ends, which lost 5 bases and 0 bases, there was a span of 11 bases. Germline lookup yields CDR1 SGHTA and CDR2 FQGNSA. This CDR3 contains 15 residues. In nucleotides, the CDR3 is TGTGCCAGCAGCAGGGACATATCCTCCTACAATGAGCAGTTCTTC. It encodes CASSRDISSYNEQFF.

The sample holds many counts of this clonotype. The chain recombines TRBV19 with TRBJ1-1; possible D gene TRBD1, 5 bases. CDR1 is LNHDA and CDR2 is SQIVND in the germline V gene (reference sequence). V was clipped by 5 bases and J by 8 bases, with 15 bases between them. The CDR3 sequence is 13 residues long. CDR3 protein: CASSPVGGEEAFF. The CDR3 bases are TGTGCCAGTAGTCCAGTGGGGGGAGAGGAAGCTTTCTTT.

This clonotype showed up many times. The chain employs TRBV12-5 and TRBJ1-2; D is uncertain. The CDR3 sequence is 11 residues long. The V gene's germline CDR1 is LGHNT and CDR2 FRNRAP. V shed 5 bases and J shed 8 bases, with 9 bases lying between them. The CDR3 region is CASGPTKGYTF. The CDR3 coding sequence is TGTGCTAGTGGTCCCACCAAGGGCTACACCTTC.

This clonotype was seen once. Given a much more abundant clone one base away, this may be a read error. This chain joins TRBV7-9 and TRBJ2-1; the match to TRBD2 covers 10 bases. The CDR3 has 16 amino acids. With 5 bases clipped from V and 10 bases from J, the junction kept 14 bases outside the gene matches. Germline V gives CDR1 SEHNR, CDR2 FQNEAQ (reference sequence). CDR3 nucleotides: TGTGCCAGCAGCCCTATCGGGACTAGCGATTCCTACGAGCAGTTCTTC. Protein sequence: CASSPIGTSDSYEQFF.

This clonotype was recorded many times. The V gene is TRBV10-1, the J gene TRBJ1-1, with 7 bases lining up with TRBD1. Per germline, CDR1 WNHNN and CDR2 SYGVQD (reference sequence). The CDR3 is 16 amino acids. J lost 5 bases, V lost 1 base, and 10 bases had no gene match. CDR3 DNA sequence: TGCGCCAGCAGTGAGTTAACCACAGGGGTTACGACTGAAGCTTTCTTT. It encodes CASSELTTGVTTEAFF.

This clonotype was counted between two and nine times. The V gene is TRBV27, the J gene TRBJ2-3, with D perhaps assigned TRBD1 or TRBD2 (5 bases each). Trimming took off 3 bases at V and 5 bases at J, with 9 bases between the two ends. This CDR3 spans 13 amino acids. From germline, CDR1 is MNHEY and CDR2 SMNVEV (reference sequence). Here the CDR3 reads CASSFLGVDTQYF. CDR3 nucleotide sequence: TGTGCCAGCAGTTTTTTGGGGGTAGATACGCAGTATTTT.

This clonotype showed up many times. The J gene is TRBJ2-3, the V gene TRBV24-1; D possibly corresponds to TRBD1 (7 bases). V dropped 10 bases and J dropped 2 bases, with 12 bases sitting between them. CDR3 size: 13 residues. Germline CDR1 reads KGHDR; CDR2 reads SFDVKD. The CDR3 loop reads CATGGTATDTQYF. CDR3 bases: TGTGCCACTGGGGGGACAGCCACAGATACGCAGTATTTT.

The rearrangement joins TRBV4-3 to TRBJ2-7, with 11 bases aligning to TRBD1. V was pared by 1 base and J by 5 bases, with 10 bases of the junction left unmatched. This CDR3 has 17 amino acids. CDR1 LGHNA and CDR2 YSLEER come from the germline V gene. This CDR3 reads CASSQGLTSGQGDEQYF. CDR3 in DNA: TGCGCCAGCAGCCAAGGGTTAACGTCGGGACAGGGGGACGAGCAGTACTTC.

Comments on this clonotype: A far larger clone is a single base away, which makes a read error likely. This CDR3 fails to terminate in the conserved phenylalanine or tryptophan, so it likely reflects a read error. This chain joins TRBV7-2 and TRBJ1-1; 8 bases match TRBD1. CDR3 size: 16 residues. V lost 6 bases and J lost 5; bases outside the gene matches: 14. Germline CDR1 reads SGHTA; CDR2 reads FQGNSA. CDR3: CASRPGPRGRGTEAFL. CDR3 DNA sequence: TGTGCCAGCAGACCGGGCCCCAGGGGGCGCGGTACTGAAGCTTTCCTT.

This clonotype was seen at least ten times. The chain has TRBV10-2 and TRBJ2-7; D remains ambiguous. CDR1 and CDR2 (germline): WSHSY, SAAADI. This CDR3 spans 12 amino acids. With 4 bases removed from V and 3 bases from J, the gap between germline ends came to 7 bases. In DNA, the CDR3 is TGCGCCAGCAGTGCCCTGTTCTACGAGCAGTACTTC. The encoded protein is CASSALFYEQYF.

The chain employs TRBV7-9 and TRBJ2-3; 9 bases align to TRBD2. CDR3 length equals 20 residues. V lost 6 bases, J lost 2 bases, and 21 bases stayed unmatched. CDR1 and CDR2 from the germline V gene are SEHNR and FQNEAQ (reference sequence). The CDR3, as DNA: TGTGCCAGCAGTGTACCCTTAGGAGCGGGGGGCCCCGGCGACACAGATACGCAGTATTTT. It translates to CASSVPLGAGGPGDTDTQYF.

This sequence joins TRBV6-2 or TRBV6-3 and TRBJ2-7; D not certain. The CDR3 is 12 amino acids. Trimming removed 6 bases at V and 3 bases at J, with 9 bases between. From germline, CDR1 is MNHEY and CDR2 SVGEGT. CDR3 residues: CASRYRLYEQYF. For the CDR3, the DNA is TGTGCCAGCAGGTACCGGCTCTACGAGCAGTACTTC.

This clonotype was recorded many times. The chain uses TRBV20-1 and TRBJ1-2, with 8 nucleotides matching TRBD1. Losses at the gene ends were 7 bases for V and 7 bases for J; bases not matched to a gene: 8. In germline, CDR1 is DFQATT, CDR2 SNEGSKA (reference sequence). This CDR3 contains 12 residues. CDR3 DNA: TGCAGTGTACCAGGACAGGGCTCTGGCTACACCTTC. It yields the protein CSVPGQGSGYTF.

Many counts were recorded for this clonotype. The rearrangement uses TRBV7-8 and TRBJ1-2; D may be TRBD1 (6 bases). This CDR3 has 13 residues. Trimming stripped 5 bases from V and 1 base from J, with 8 bases between. Per the germline V gene, CDR1 is SGHVS and CDR2 is FQNEAQ. The CDR3 loop is CASSQGFNYGYTF. The CDR3 nucleotides are TGTGCCAGCAGCCAGGGGTTTAACTATGGCTACACCTTC.